This TCR beta chain stems from a study of CD8 T cells in ankylosing spondylitis. Regarding the study as a whole: In ankylosing spondylitis blood, a motif of 7 to 9 highly homologous TCR beta variants appeared characteristic.

TCRdb re-called the 5' RACE reads through MiXCR, storing one row per CDR3 protein. The sample has around 130,000 distinct CDR3 sequences, roughly 18% seen once. Per the germline V gene, CDR1 is LGHDT and CDR2 is YNNKEL (reference sequence). This CDR3 region has 18 residues. Concerning this clonotype itself: What it recognizes is unknown. The junction departs from the called germline gene at one end, perhaps through a read error.

V and J are TRBV3-1 and TRBJ2-2; a weak D match, TRBD2 (6 bases). This clonotype was sampled from a male donor with ankylosing spondylitis. Sequencing was performed on blood, either unsorted or a sorted T cell fraction (not recorded which). This CDR3 is CACSQEGNWRENTGELFF. The CDR3 DNA follows: TGTGCCTGCAGCCAAGAAGGTAACTGGCGGGAGAACACCGGGGAGCTGTTTTTT. The full variable domain, completed using reference TRBV3-1 and TRBJ2-2, is DTAVSQTPKYLVTQMGNDKSIKCEQNLGHDTMYWYKQDSKKFLKIMFSYNNKELIINETVPNRFSPKSPDKAHLNLHINSLELGDSAVYFCACSQEGNWRENTGELFFGEGSRLTVL.